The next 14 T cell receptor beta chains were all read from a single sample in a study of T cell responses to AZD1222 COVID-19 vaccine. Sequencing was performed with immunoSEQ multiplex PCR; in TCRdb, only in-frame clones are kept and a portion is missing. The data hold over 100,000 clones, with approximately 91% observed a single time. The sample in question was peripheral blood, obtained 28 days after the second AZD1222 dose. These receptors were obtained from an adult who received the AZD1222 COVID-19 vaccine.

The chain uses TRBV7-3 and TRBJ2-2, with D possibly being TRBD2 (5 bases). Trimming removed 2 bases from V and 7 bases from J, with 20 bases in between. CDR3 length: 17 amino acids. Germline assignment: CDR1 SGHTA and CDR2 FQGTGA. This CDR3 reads CASSLFGVLVTGGELFF. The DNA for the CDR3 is TGTGCCAGCAGCTTATTCGGTGTACTAGTGACTGGCGGGGAGCTGTTTTTT.

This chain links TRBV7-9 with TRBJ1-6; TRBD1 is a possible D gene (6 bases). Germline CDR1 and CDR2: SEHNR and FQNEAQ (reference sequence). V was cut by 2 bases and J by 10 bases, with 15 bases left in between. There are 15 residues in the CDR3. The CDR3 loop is CASSLITGGGSPLHF. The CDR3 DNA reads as TGTGCCAGCAGCTTAATAACGGGGGGCGGATCACCCCTCCACTTT.

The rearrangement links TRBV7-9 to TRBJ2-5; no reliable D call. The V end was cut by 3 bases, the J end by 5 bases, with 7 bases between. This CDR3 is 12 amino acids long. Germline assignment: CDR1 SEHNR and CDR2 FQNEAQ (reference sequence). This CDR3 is CASSLSRETQYF. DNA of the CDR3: TGTGCCAGCAGCTTGAGTAGGGAGACCCAGTACTTC.

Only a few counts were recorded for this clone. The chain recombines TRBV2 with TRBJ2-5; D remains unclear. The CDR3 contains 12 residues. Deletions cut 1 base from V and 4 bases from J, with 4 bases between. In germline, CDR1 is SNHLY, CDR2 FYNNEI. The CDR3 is CASSEGIETQYF. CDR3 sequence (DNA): TGTGCCAGCAGTGAAGGAATAGAGACCCAGTACTTC.

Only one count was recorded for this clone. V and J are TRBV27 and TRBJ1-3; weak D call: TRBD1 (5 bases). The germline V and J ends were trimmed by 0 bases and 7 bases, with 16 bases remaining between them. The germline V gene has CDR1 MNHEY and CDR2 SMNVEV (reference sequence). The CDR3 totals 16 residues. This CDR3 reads CASSLSGALRGNTIYF. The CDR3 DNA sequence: TGTGCCAGCAGTTTATCAGGGGCCCTTCGTGGGAACACCATATATTTT.

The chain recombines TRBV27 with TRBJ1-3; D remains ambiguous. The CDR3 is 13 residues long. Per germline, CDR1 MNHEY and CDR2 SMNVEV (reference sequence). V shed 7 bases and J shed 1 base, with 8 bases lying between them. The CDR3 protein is CASKTGSGNTIYF. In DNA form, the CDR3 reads TGTGCCAGCAAAACGGGTTCTGGAAACACCATATATTTT.

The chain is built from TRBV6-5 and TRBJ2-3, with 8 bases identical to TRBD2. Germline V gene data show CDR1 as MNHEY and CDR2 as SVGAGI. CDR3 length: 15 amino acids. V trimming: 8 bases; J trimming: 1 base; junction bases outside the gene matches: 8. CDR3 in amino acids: CASRLLAAGTDTQYF. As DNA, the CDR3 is TGTGCCAGCCGTCTACTAGCGGCAGGCACAGATACGCAGTATTTT.

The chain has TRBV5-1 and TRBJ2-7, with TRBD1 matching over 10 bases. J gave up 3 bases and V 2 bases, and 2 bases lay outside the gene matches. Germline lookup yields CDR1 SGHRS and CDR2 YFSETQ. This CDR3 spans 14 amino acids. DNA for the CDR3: TGCGCCAGCAGCTTAGGGACAGGGGTCTACGAGCAGTACTTC. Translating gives CASSLGTGVYEQYF.

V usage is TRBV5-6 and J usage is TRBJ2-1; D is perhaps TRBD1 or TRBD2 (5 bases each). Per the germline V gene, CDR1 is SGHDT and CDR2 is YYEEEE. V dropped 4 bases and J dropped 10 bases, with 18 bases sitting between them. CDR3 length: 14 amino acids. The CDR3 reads CASSLRDRLGEQFF. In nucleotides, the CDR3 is TGTGCCAGCAGCCTCCGGGACCGTCTAGGAGAGCAGTTCTTC.

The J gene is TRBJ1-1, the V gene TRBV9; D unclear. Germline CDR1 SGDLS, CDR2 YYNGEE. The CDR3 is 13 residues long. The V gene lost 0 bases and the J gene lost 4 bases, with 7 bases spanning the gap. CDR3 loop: CASSVEEGTEAFF. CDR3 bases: TGTGCCAGCAGCGTAGAGGAGGGCACTGAAGCTTTCTTT.

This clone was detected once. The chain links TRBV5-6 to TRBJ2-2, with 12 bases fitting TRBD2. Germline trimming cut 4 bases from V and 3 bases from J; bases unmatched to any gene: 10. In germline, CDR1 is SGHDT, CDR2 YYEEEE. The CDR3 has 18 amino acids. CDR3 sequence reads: CASSLRTSGAPDTGELFF. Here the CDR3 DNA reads TGTGCCAGCAGCCTCAGGACTAGCGGGGCCCCGGACACCGGGGAGCTGTTTTTT.

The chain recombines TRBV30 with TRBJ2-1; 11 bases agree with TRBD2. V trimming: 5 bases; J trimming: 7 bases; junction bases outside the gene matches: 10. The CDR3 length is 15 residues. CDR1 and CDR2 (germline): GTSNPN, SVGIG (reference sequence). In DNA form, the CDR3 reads TGTGCCTGGGTATCCACTAGCGGGAGTCGTAATGAGCAGTTCTTC. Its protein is CAWVSTSGSRNEQFF.

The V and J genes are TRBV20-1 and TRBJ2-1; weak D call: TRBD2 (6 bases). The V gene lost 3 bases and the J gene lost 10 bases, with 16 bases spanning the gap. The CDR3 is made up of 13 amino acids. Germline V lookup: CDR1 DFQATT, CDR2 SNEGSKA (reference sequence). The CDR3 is CSASRRLEGEQFF. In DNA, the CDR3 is TGCAGTGCTAGTCGGCGACTAGAGGGAGAGCAGTTCTTC.

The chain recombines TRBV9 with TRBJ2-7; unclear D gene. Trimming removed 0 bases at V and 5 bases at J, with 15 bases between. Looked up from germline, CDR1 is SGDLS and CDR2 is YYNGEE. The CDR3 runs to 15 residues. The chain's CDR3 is CASSVVQAPLDEQYF. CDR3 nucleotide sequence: TGTGCCAGCAGCGTAGTCCAGGCCCCATTGGACGAGCAGTACTTC. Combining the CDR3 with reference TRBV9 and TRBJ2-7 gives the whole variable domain DSGVTQTPKHLITATGQRVTLRCSPRSGDLSVYWYQQSLDQGLQFLIQYYNGEERAKGNILERFSAQQFPDLHSELNLSSLELGDSALYFCASSVVQAPLDEQYFGPGTRLTVT.